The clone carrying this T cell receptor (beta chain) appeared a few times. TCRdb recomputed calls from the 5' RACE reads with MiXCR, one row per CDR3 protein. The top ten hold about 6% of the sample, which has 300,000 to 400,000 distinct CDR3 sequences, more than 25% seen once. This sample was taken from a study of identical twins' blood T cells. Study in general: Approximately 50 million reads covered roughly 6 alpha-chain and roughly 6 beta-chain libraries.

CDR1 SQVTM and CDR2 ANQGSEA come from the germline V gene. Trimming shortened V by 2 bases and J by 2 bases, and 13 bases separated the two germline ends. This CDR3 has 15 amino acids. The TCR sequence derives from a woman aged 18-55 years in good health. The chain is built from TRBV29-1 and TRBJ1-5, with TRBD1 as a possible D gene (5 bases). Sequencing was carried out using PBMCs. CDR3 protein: CSVELAGKGNQPQHF. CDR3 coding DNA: TGCAGCGTTGAATTGGCAGGGAAGGGCAATCAGCCCCAGCATTTT.